These T cell receptor beta chains were read from a single sample in a study of blood T cell repertoires in COVID-19. Method: immunoSEQ multiplex PCR; TCRdb's copy keeps in-frame clones and lacks some. Of around 64,000 clones in the sample, around 83% were seen once. The sample consisted of peripheral blood. Receptors originate from a human donor in a cohort sampled during active COVID-19. The CDR3 runs from the conserved cysteine through the conserved F or W. The D gene is left open where the match is weak. Expanded clones get a size class; other rows say once, few or many, or leave the size out.

DNA | CDR3 | J | V | D | size
TGCGCCAGCAGCCGAGGGACAACAACTAATGAAAAACTGTTTTTT | CASSRGTTTNEKLFF | TRBJ1-4 | TRBV5-1 | - | -
TGTGCTAGTGGTTTGCCATCAGGGGTCCCGAATTCCAATGAGCAGTTCTTC | CASGLPSGVPNSNEQFF | TRBJ2-1 | TRBV12-5 | - | -
TGTGCCAGCAGTTACGAGACTTTCAATCAGCCCCAGCATTTT | CASSYETFNQPQHF | TRBJ1-5 | TRBV6-6 | - | few
TGTGCCAGCAGCTCTTTTTGGGGGGAAGGTACCGGGGAGCTGTTTTTT | CASSSFWGEGTGELFF | TRBJ2-2 | TRBV7-8 | - | -
TGCGCCAGCAGCTTAACAAGGGGGCTGAACAATGAGCAGTTCTTC | CASSLTRGLNNEQFF | TRBJ2-1 | TRBV5-1 | TRBD1 | -
TGTGCCAGCAGCCAAGACGGAGTTTGGGCTAGCGCCGGGGAGCTGTTTTTT | CASSQDGVWASAGELFF | TRBJ2-2 | TRBV14 | - | -
TGTGCCAGCAGCCCCCGACAGGGGATGGGCTACACCTTC | CASSPRQGMGYTF | TRBJ1-2 | TRBV3-1/TRBV3-2 | TRBD1 | once
TGTGCCAGCAGCCCGAGACTAGCGGGGCTCCAAGAGACCCAGTACTTC | CASSPRLAGLQETQYF | TRBJ2-5 | TRBV3-1/TRBV3-2 | TRBD2 | -
TGCGCCAGCACCGAAGGTCCAGGGCCTAATTCACCCCTCCACTTT | CASTEGPGPNSPLHF | TRBJ1-6 | TRBV10-1 | - | few
TGTGCTAGTGGCCCCCGACAGGGGACAGGAAACACCATATATTTT | CASGPRQGTGNTIYF | TRBJ1-3 | TRBV12-5 | TRBD1 | -
TGTGCCAGCTCACGAAGGTCAGGGGACAGGGAGGATGGCTACACCTTC | CASSRRSGDREDGYTF | TRBJ1-2 | TRBV18 | TRBD1 | -
TGCGCCAGCAGCTTGGGGGACAGGGGATCCTACAATGAGCAGTTCTTC | CASSLGDRGSYNEQFF | TRBJ2-1 | TRBV5-1 | TRBD1 | -
TGTGCCAGCAACCTATTCGGGAATGAGCAGTTCTTC | CASNLFGNEQFF | TRBJ2-1 | TRBV3-1/TRBV3-2 | - | -
TGCAGTGCCGGGACAGGCTACACCTTC | CSAGTGYTF | TRBJ1-2 | TRBV20-1 | - | -
TGTGCCAGCAGCCAAGGTCACAGGGGGGCTGGGGCCAACGTCCTGACTTTC | CASSQGHRGAGANVLTF | TRBJ2-6 | TRBV3-1/TRBV3-2 | TRBD1 | few
TGCGCCAGCAGCTTTACAGGTGTCTCCGGGGAGCTGTTTTTT | CASSFTGVSGELFF | TRBJ2-2 | TRBV5-1 | - | -
TGTGCCAGCAGTGTGAAAGGGGGGGCTGTTGGCAATGAGCAGTTCTTC | CASSVKGGAVGNEQFF | TRBJ2-1 | TRBV6-1 | - | -
TGTGCCACCCAGGGGGCTAATAGCAATCAGCCCCAGCATTTT | CATQGANSNQPQHF | TRBJ1-5 | TRBV6-6 | TRBD1 | -
TGTGCCAGCAGTCCGGGACTAGCGGGGAACACCGGGGAGCTGTTTTTT | CASSPGLAGNTGELFF | TRBJ2-2 | TRBV2 | TRBD2 | -
TGTGCCGGGACGAGACAGGTGGGCCAGCCCCAGCATTTT | CAGTRQVGQPQHF | TRBJ1-5 | TRBV6-5 | - | -
TGTGCCGGATCTAATACGGGACAGGGGGCGCCCGAGCAGTACTTC | CAGSNTGQGAPEQYF | TRBJ2-7 | TRBV7-9 | TRBD1 | -
TGTGCCTGGAATTTTTTGGGGGCGGCGGCTGAAGCTTTCTTT | CAWNFLGAAAEAFF | TRBJ1-1 | TRBV30 | - | -
TGTGCCAGCAGCCAAGAGGTGGGGGCGACCCAGTACTTC | CASSQEVGATQYF | TRBJ2-5 | TRBV3-1/TRBV3-2 | - | once
TGTGCCAGCAGCAAAGACCCGGGAGCAAGTAAACTTGTCCCCCGTTACAATGAGCAGTTCTTC | CASSKDPGASKLVPRYNEQFF | TRBJ2-1 | TRBV21-1 | - | -
TGTGCCAGCAGTCGCTTGGCTAGCGGGGGGGCAGATACGCAGTATTTT | CASSRLASGGADTQYF | TRBJ2-3 | TRBV2 | TRBD2 | -
TGTGCCAGCAGCCGGTCAGCCGGGGGGACCCAGTACTTC | CASSRSAGGTQYF | TRBJ2-5 | TRBV3-1/TRBV3-2 | - | -
TGTGCCAGCAGCCACCCTAAAAGGTCAAGCGGGGGGGCCGGGGAGACCCAGTACTTC | CASSHPKRSSGGAGETQYF | TRBJ2-5 | TRBV4-2 | TRBD2 | once
TGTGCCAGCAGTGACAGGGGATTTCAGCCCCAGCATTTT | CASSDRGFQPQHF | TRBJ1-5 | TRBV2 | - | few
TGTGCCAGTAAGACAGGGAGCTACACTGAAGCTTTCTTT | CASKTGSYTEAFF | TRBJ1-1 | TRBV19 | TRBD1 | once
TGTGCCAGCAGTTACTCGCGGGCTAGCACAGATACGCAGTATTTT | CASSYSRASTDTQYF | TRBJ2-3 | TRBV6-2/TRBV6-3 | - | -
TGTGCCAGCAGTGTTCGACAGGGTGGCTTAGTAAGCTCCTATAATTCACCCCTCCACTTT | CASSVRQGGLVSSYNSPLHF | TRBJ1-6 | TRBV6-1 | TRBD1 | -
TGTGCCAGCAGTTTATTGGCCTCAGGGGGAGAGAGTGGCTACACCTTC | CASSLLASGGESGYTF | TRBJ1-2 | TRBV27 | TRBD1 | -
TGTGCCCGTGGGGGGCGGGGGCCCAGGTGGGGCGAGCAGTACTTC | CARGGRGPRWGEQYF | TRBJ2-7 | TRBV2 | - | -
TGTGCCAGCAGCCCAGGGGGTGGGTCCTACAATGAGCAGTTCTTC | CASSPGGGSYNEQFF | TRBJ2-1 | TRBV6-5 | TRBD1 | -
TGTGCCAGCAGCGCCGGGACAGGAGCCTACGAGCAGTACTTC | CASSAGTGAYEQYF | TRBJ2-7 | TRBV3-1/TRBV3-2 | TRBD1 | -
TGCACCAGCAGCCAACCTCTCGACAGGGGCAGAATGAACACTGAAGCTTTCTTT | CTSSQPLDRGRMNTEAFF | TRBJ1-1 | TRBV1 | - | -
TGTGCCAGCAGCCACCATAGCGGGGGGGCGGCAGATACGCAGTATTTT | CASSHHSGGAADTQYF | TRBJ2-3 | TRBV3-1/TRBV3-2 | TRBD2 | -
TGCGCCAGCAGCCCGATCGGGGGAAAACTGTTTTTT | CASSPIGGKLFF | TRBJ1-4 | TRBV4-1 | - | -
TGTGCCAGCAGTGGACTCGACAGGGGATCCGCAGGGTTGTCTGAAGCTTTCTTT | CASSGLDRGSAGLSEAFF | TRBJ1-1 | TRBV25-1 | TRBD1 | medium-sized
TGTGCCAGCAGTTCGCCCGGCAGGGTCGTAGATACGCAGTATTTT | CASSSPGRVVDTQYF | TRBJ2-3 | TRBV27 | - | -
TGTGCCTGGAGCAAAACAATAACAGGGGTCGAGCAGTACTTC | CAWSKTITGVEQYF | TRBJ2-7 | TRBV30 | TRBD1 | -
TGTGCCAGCAGCTTCGGTCAGGGTGGTGAAAAACTGTTTTTT | CASSFGQGGEKLFF | TRBJ1-4 | TRBV5-4 | - | -
TGTGCCAGCAGTTTAAAACAGGGGGACTATGGCTACACCTTC | CASSLKQGDYGYTF | TRBJ1-2 | TRBV28 | TRBD1 | -
TGTGCCAGCAGCTTAGGACTAGCGGGGGGCAGATACAATGAGCAGTTCTTC | CASSLGLAGGRYNEQFF | TRBJ2-1 | TRBV7-8 | TRBD2 | once
TGCGCCAGCAGCCAAGCCGGACAGGGACGAGTGGTGAACACTGAAGCTTTCTTT | CASSQAGQGRVVNTEAFF | TRBJ1-1 | TRBV4-1 | TRBD1 | few